This note documents a single T cell receptor (beta chain) sequence. This sample stems from a study of blood T cell repertoires in COVID-19. Study information: From the United States, Italy and Spain came samples of acute and convalescent COVID-19.

Per the original methods: Nucleated cell counts were estimated from reference gene primer amplification. Assay: immunoSEQ multiplex PCR; the TCRdb copy retains only in-frame clones and omits some. The V and J calls and clone size come from that table; D and trimming were worked out from the DNA. The repertoire holds around 270,000 clones, with around nine tenths as singletons. This CDR3 spans 13 amino acids. The germline CDR1 and CDR2 sequences are MNHEY and SVGEGT. Trimming removed 4 bases at V and 11 bases at J, with 17 bases between. Sequenced material: peripheral blood. The J gene is TRBJ1-1, the V gene TRBV6-2 or TRBV6-3; D is perhaps TRBD1 (6 bases). This sequence originates from a woman aged 55-69 years with COVID-19, enrolled during active disease. The CDR3 nucleotides are TGTGCCAGCAGTTTTACCCCAGGGGATTGGGCTTTCTTT. Translated, it gives CASSFTPGDWAFF.